The clone carrying this T cell receptor (beta chain) was detected a few times. Antigen unknown. The entry originates in a study of pediatric ulcerative colitis. Study-level points and caveats: Blood samples from a couple of patients yielded substantially fewer templates and were excluded from blood-rectal overlap analysis.

The survey-level immunoSEQ assay was used. Sequenced by immunoSEQ multiplex PCR; TCRdb stores in-frame clones only, minus some. The data contain around 68,000 clones, 77% of them singletons. V shed 0 bases and J shed 3 bases, with 7 bases lying between them. Per the germline V gene, CDR1 is SGHRS and CDR2 is YFSETQ. The CDR3 runs to 14 residues. The sequence was obtained from a boy aged 5-17 years with moderate ulcerative colitis. Sequencing was done on a sample of blood. The rearrangement links TRBV5-1 to TRBJ1-5, with unresolved D. The CDR3 region has the DNA TGCGCCAGCAGCTTGGGGACTATCAATCAGCCCCAGCATTTT. Amino acids: CASSLGTINQPQHF.